The 10 T cell receptor beta chains below were found in one sample sequenced in a study of post-analysis software for immune sequencing data. Study outcomes and limitations: A few TRBV segments (TRBV5-6, TRBV5-1 and TRBV20-1 among them) occurred more frequently in patients than in controls.

Antigen specificity for these receptors is unknown. Unique molecular identifiers had been added to the TCR beta cDNA libraries. A single record per CDR3 protein comes from TCRdb applying MiXCR to the PCR reads. The sample carries just over 250,000 distinct CDR3 sequences, roughly a third recorded once. The sequenced sample was blood. These TCRs come from a girl between 5 and 17 years old with multiple sclerosis.

The chain is built from TRBV12-3 or TRBV12-4 and TRBJ2-2, with D perhaps TRBD2 (6 bases). CDR3 length: 16 residues. Trimming took 3 bases from V and 6 from J, leaving 17 bases between them. The CDR3 loop is CASSFPASGEAGELFF. The CDR3 nucleotides are TGTGCCAGCAGTTTCCCGGCCTCTGGGGAGGCCGGGGAGCTGTTTTTT.

This clonotype has a count of ten or more. The chain carries TRBV12-3 or TRBV12-4 and TRBJ1-2; the D is unclear. The CDR3 has 13 amino acids. V gave up 3 bases and J gave up 7 bases, with 12 bases separating them. DNA of the CDR3: TGTGCCAGCAGTTTGGCAAGGGAAGGTGGCTACACCTTC. Protein product: CASSLAREGGYTF.

The chain links TRBV27 to TRBJ2-7, with 9 positions matching TRBD2. The length of the CDR3 is 14 residues. Germline CDR1 MNHEY, CDR2 SMNVEV (reference sequence). V lost 8 bases, J lost 0 bases, and 5 bases stayed unmatched. The DNA of the CDR3 is TGTGCCAGCTCGCAGCGGGGGGTCTCCTACGAGCAGTACTTC. This gives the protein CASSQRGVSYEQYF.

There are many counts of this clonotype. This rearrangement joins TRBV5-1 to TRBJ2-3; 9 positions agree with TRBD1. Losses at the gene ends were 7 bases for V and 6 bases for J; bases not matched to a gene: 9. Germline-derived CDR1 and CDR2 are SGHRS and YFSETQ. The CDR3 sequence is 14 residues long. CDR3 in amino acids: CASVDRGGPDTQYF. CDR3 bases: TGCGCCAGCGTGGACAGGGGAGGCCCGGATACGCAGTATTTT.

The sample holds many counts of this clonotype. The chain joins TRBV28 to TRBJ2-7; 7 bases agree with TRBD2. This CDR3 is built from 16 residues. In germline, CDR1 is MDHEN, CDR2 SYDVKM. V was pared by 5 bases and J by 0 bases, with 10 bases of the junction left unmatched. DNA of the CDR3: TGTGCCAGCAGTCCGTCTGGGGGGAGGGGCTCCTACGAGCAGTACTTC. This encodes CASSPSGGRGSYEQYF.

The rearrangement uses TRBV28 and TRBJ1-4; D not resolved. V shed 4 bases and J shed 0 bases, with 12 bases lying between them. The CDR3 extends over 16 amino acids. The germline gives CDR1 MDHEN, CDR2 SYDVKM. CDR3 nucleotides: TGTGCCAGCAGTTCGGCAGGCCTTTCAACTAATGAAAAACTGTTTTTT. Protein: CASSSAGLSTNEKLFF.

This clonotype was seen at least ten times. The V call is TRBV2, the J call TRBJ2-3, with TRBD1 matching 7 bases. The CDR3 is made up of 13 amino acids. V was clipped by 7 bases and J by 4 bases; unmatched bases: 5. Germline V lookup: CDR1 SNHLY, CDR2 FYNNEI. CDR3 region: CASNLGGSDTQYF. The CDR3 DNA follows: TGTGCCAGCAACCTAGGGGGCTCAGATACGCAGTATTTT.

The V and J genes are TRBV6-5 and TRBJ1-2, with 7 bases identical to TRBD1. This CDR3 comprises 14 residues. Germline-derived CDR1 and CDR2 are MNHEY and SVGAGI. The V and J ends lost 4 bases and 7 bases, in that order; junction bases with no gene match: 9. The CDR3 loop is CASSLTTGNIGYTF. For the CDR3, the DNA is TGTGCCAGCAGTTTAACGACAGGGAATATTGGCTACACCTTC.

The chain links TRBV29-1 to TRBJ1-2, with 7 positions matching TRBD1. V was pared by 3 bases and J by 5 bases, with 3 bases of the junction left unmatched. The germline gives CDR1 SQVTM, CDR2 ANQGSEA. The CDR3 has 12 amino acids. The CDR3 DNA follows: TGCAGCGTTGACAGGGGGTTGTATGGCTACACCTTC. This codes for CSVDRGLYGYTF.

Regarding this clonotype: A read error may be the cause here, since a much bigger clone is one base away. The rearrangement links TRBV20-1 to TRBJ2-1; D not resolved. Germline V gene lookup returns CDR1 DFQATT and CDR2 SNEGSKA (reference sequence). This CDR3 has 12 amino acids. Deletions cut 5 bases from V and 6 bases from J, with 11 bases between. The CDR3 reads CSAQQVCNEQFF. The CDR3 nucleotides read TGCAGTGCTCAGCAAGTCTGCAATGAGCAGTTCTTC.